The rows below give T cell receptor beta chains drawn from one sample of a study of blood T cell repertoires in COVID-19. Some clones are missing from TCRdb's copy, which holds only in-frame ones; the method was immunoSEQ multiplex PCR. Here the sample spans some 140,000 clones, about 78% being singletons. The sample comprised peripheral blood. These receptors came from a man aged 60-69 years who had recovered from COVID-19. The CDR3 runs from the conserved cysteine through the conserved F or W. Each record gives: V gene, D gene, clone size, J gene, CDR3 protein, CDR3 DNA. D genes are given only for firm matches. The listing skips clone size in some rows; elsewhere it reads once, few, many or a size class.

>TRBV11-2|-|-|TRBJ2-4
CASSSPAQADIQYF
TGTGCCAGCAGCTCCCCCGCACAGGCCGACATTCAGTACTTC
>TRBV11-2|-|-|TRBJ1-1
CASSPQTQGTEAFF
TGTGCCAGCAGCCCTCAAACCCAGGGCACTGAAGCTTTCTTT
>TRBV6-6|TRBD1|-|TRBJ1-2
CASSPRGPGQSTNGYTF
TGTGCCAGCAGTCCCAGGGGCCCGGGACAGAGCACAAATGGCTACACCTTC
>TRBV10-1|-|few|TRBJ1-5
CASSESGEAGNQPQHF
TGCGCCAGCAGTGAGTCCGGGGAAGCGGGCAATCAGCCCCAGCATTTT
>TRBV7-9|TRBD2|-|TRBJ2-3
CATLPGLAGGSTDTQYF
TGTGCCACCCTGCCGGGACTAGCGGGGGGTAGCACAGATACGCAGTATTTT
>TRBV7-2|-|-|TRBJ1-3
CASSKGPGGGNTIYF
TGTGCCAGCAGCAAAGGCCCAGGAGGGGGAAACACCATATATTTT
>TRBV18|-|-|TRBJ2-3
CASSGDITDTQYF
TGTGCCAGCTCAGGGGACATCACAGATACGCAGTATTTT
>TRBV5-1|-|-|TRBJ1-6
CASSLNNGNNSPLHF
TGCGCCAGCAGCTTGAACAACGGGAATAATTCACCCCTCCACTTT
>TRBV6-5|-|-|TRBJ2-6
CASNPGSGANVLTF
TGTGCCAGCAATCCAGGCTCTGGGGCCAACGTCCTGACTTTC
>TRBV18|TRBD1|-|TRBJ1-4
CASSTGTGGLYEKLFF
TGTGCCAGCTCAACCGGGACAGGGGGCTTATATGAAAAACTGTTTTTT
>TRBV15|-|-|TRBJ2-7
CATSREGGAREQYF
TGTGCCACCAGCAGAGAAGGCGGGGCTCGCGAGCAGTACTTC
>TRBV5-1|-|-|TRBJ2-1
CASSLDTASSYNEQFF
TGCGCCAGCAGCTTGGATACTGCGAGCTCCTACAATGAGCAGTTCTTC
>TRBV2|-|-|TRBJ1-6
CASRPGVGLISPLHF
TGTGCCAGCCGGCCCGGAGTGGGGCTAATCTCACCCCTCCACTTT
>TRBV3-1/TRBV3-2|-|-|TRBJ2-5
CASSQDRVGETQYF
TGTGCCAGCAGCCAAGACAGGGTTGGGGAGACCCAGTACTTC
>TRBV27|TRBD1|-|TRBJ1-6
CATGQVNSPLHF
TGTGCCACCGGACAGGTCAATTCACCCCTCCACTTT
>TRBV3-1/TRBV3-2|TRBD1|-|TRBJ2-3
CASSHSNRGTDTQYF
TGTGCCAGCAGCCATAGCAACAGGGGAACAGATACGCAGTATTTT
>TRBV21-1|-|-|TRBJ2-3
CASSLPRVSQGQYF
TGTGCCAGCAGCCTCCCTCGGGTCTCTCAAGGGCAGTATTTT
>TRBV28|-|-|TRBJ1-5
CASSSSDYQPQHF
TGTGCCAGCAGTTCCTCAGACTATCAGCCCCAGCATTTT
>TRBV4-3|TRBD2|-|TRBJ2-1
CASSPPGLAGHNEQFF
TGCGCCAGCAGCCCACCTGGACTAGCGGGCCACAATGAGCAGTTCTTC
>TRBV4-2|-|-|TRBJ1-1
CASIGKREGAEAFF
TGTGCCAGCATTGGAAAACGGGAAGGCGCTGAAGCTTTCTTT
>TRBV6-2/TRBV6-3|-|few|TRBJ2-7
CASSSSVTGEAGYSYEQYF
TGTGCCAGCAGTTCTTCCGTGACAGGGGAAGCGGGGTACTCCTACGAGCAGTACTTC
>TRBV29-1|TRBD1|-|TRBJ2-7
CSVVQGPSYEQYF
TGCAGCGTTGTACAGGGGCCCTCCTACGAGCAGTACTTC
>TRBV30|-|-|TRBJ2-7
CAWSVTRVSYEQYF
TGTGCCTGGAGTGTAACCCGGGTCTCCTACGAGCAGTACTTC
>TRBV11-2|TRBD2|once|TRBJ2-7
CASSPLSGLAGEQYF
TGTGCCAGCAGCCCCTTATCCGGACTAGCTGGGGAGCAGTACTTC
>TRBV4-3|-|-|TRBJ2-3
CASSQGGRLGTQYF
TGCGCCAGCAGCCAAGGAGGGAGATTGGGTACGCAGTATTTT
>TRBV24-1|-|-|TRBJ2-1
CATSDSLRQELNEQFF
TGTGCCACCAGTGATTCCCTAAGACAGGAATTAAATGAGCAGTTCTTC
>TRBV30|-|-|TRBJ1-1
CAWSVERSEAFF
TGTGCCTGGAGTGTAGAACGGAGTGAAGCTTTCTTT
>TRBV4-1|-|few|TRBJ2-6
CASSQDRRGVGANVLTF
TGCGCCAGCAGCCAAGATCGTCGGGGAGTTGGGGCCAACGTCCTGACTTTC
>TRBV4-1|TRBD1|few|TRBJ2-7
CASSQGRQGDHEQYF
TGCGCCAGCAGCCAAGGACGACAGGGGGACCACGAGCAGTACTTC
>TRBV29-1|TRBD1|-|TRBJ2-3
CSARGTGGRGTDTQYF
TGCAGCGCTCGCGGGACAGGGGGCAGGGGCACAGATACGCAGTATTTT